One TCR beta chain is described in this entry. This sample was included in a study of cytomegalovirus exposure and HLA in healthy donors. Vbeta (60) and Jbeta (13) primers were used in the PCR. Profiled with immunoSEQ multiplex PCR; TCRdb holds only in-frame clones, not every one. The data hold about 180,000 clones, with about 80% observed a single time. CDR1 and CDR2 (germline): ENHRY, SYGVKD. CDR3 length: 13 amino acids. Trimming removed 9 bases at V and 6 bases at J, with 17 bases between. The TCR was taken from a woman aged 55-69 years in good health and CMV-seropositive. The genes are TRBV10-3 and TRBJ1-1; TRBD1 might be the D (6 bases). Material: PBMCs. CDR3 DNA: TGTGCCATTGGAAGGCGGGGGGCAGCTGAAGCTTTCTTT. Translating gives CAIGRRGAAEAFF.